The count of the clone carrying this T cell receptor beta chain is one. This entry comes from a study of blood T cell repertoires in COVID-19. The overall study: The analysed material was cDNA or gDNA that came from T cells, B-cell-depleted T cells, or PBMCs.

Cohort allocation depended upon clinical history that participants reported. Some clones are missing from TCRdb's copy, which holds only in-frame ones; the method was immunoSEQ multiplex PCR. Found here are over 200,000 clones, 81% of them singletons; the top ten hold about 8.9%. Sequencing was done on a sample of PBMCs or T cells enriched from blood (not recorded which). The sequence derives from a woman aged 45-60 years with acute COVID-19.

CDR3 in amino acids: CASSERVSGEQYF. The CDR3 nucleotides are TGTGCCAGCAGTGAAAGAGTAAGTGGCGAGCAGTACTTC. The rearrangement uses TRBV25-1 and TRBJ2-7; D call uncertain. The V gene's germline CDR1 is MGHDK and CDR2 SYGVNS. Trimming left V 2 bases short and J 6 bases short, with 11 bases between. This CDR3 comprises 13 residues.